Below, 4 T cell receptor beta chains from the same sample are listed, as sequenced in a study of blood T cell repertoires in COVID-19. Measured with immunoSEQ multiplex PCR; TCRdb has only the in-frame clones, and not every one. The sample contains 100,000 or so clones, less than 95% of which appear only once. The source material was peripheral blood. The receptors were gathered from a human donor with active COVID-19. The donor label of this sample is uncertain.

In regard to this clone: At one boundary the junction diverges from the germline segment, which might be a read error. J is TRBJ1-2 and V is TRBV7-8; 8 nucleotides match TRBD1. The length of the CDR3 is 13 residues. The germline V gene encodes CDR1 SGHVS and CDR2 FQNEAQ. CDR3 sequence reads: CASSLNRGQGDSF. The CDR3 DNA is TGTGCCAGCAGCTTAAACCGAGGACAGGGTGATTCCTTC.

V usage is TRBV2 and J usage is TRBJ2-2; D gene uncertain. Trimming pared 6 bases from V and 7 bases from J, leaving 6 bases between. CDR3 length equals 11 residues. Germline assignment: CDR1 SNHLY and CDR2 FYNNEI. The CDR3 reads CASRSYGELFF. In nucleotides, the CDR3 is TGTGCCAGCAGGAGCTACGGGGAGCTGTTTTTT.

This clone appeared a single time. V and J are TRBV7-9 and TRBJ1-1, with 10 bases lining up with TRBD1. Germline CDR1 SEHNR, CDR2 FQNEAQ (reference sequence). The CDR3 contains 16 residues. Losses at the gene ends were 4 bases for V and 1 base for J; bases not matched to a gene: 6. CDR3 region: CASSSGDRGTNTEAFF. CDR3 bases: TGTGCCAGCAGCTCTGGGGACAGGGGAACGAACACTGAAGCTTTCTTT.

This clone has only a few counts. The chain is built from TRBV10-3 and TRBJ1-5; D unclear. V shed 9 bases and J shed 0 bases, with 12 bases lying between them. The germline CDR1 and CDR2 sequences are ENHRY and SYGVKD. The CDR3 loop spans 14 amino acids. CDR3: CAIATEVSNQPQHF. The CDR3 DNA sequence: TGTGCCATAGCTACAGAAGTTAGCAATCAGCCCCAGCATTTT.